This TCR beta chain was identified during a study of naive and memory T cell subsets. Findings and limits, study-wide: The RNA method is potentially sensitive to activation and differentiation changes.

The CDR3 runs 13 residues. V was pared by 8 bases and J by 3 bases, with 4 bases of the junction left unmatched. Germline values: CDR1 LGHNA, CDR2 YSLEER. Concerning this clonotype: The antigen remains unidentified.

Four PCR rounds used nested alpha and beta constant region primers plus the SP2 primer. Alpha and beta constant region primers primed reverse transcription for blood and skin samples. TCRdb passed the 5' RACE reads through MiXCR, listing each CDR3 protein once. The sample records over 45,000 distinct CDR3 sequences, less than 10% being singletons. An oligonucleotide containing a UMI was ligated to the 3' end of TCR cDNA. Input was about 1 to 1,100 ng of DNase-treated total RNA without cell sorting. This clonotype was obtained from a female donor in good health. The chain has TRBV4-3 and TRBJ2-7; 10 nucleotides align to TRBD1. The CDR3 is CASGRTGGYEQYF. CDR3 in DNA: TGCGCCAGCGGCCGGACAGGGGGCTACGAGCAGTACTTC.